This T cell receptor beta chain was captured by sequencing in a study of immune reconstitution after stem cell transplant in scleroderma. MiXCR, run by TCRdb on the RT-PCR reads, gives a single entry per CDR3 protein. The sample has more than 650 distinct CDR3 sequences, 8.5% seen once. This clonotype is classed as medium-sized. The sequence was obtained from a male donor with systemic sclerosis. The sample was acquired before or after autologous hematopoietic stem cell transplantation (not recorded which).

The CDR3 DNA sequence: TGTGCCACCAGTGATCCGGGACAGTCGAACACCGGGGAGCTGTTTTTT. Its protein is CATSDPGQSNTGELFF. V is TRBV24-1 and J is TRBJ2-2, with 7 positions matching TRBD1. Trimming cost V 3 bases and J 0 bases; bases outside gene matches: 3. Germline V gives CDR1 KGHDR, CDR2 SFDVKD. This CDR3 has 16 residues.